This T cell receptor beta chain was found in a study of Ad26.COV2.S vaccination and SARS-CoV-2 variants. Stated treatment: approximately 18 received Ad26.COV2.S at low or high dose, single or two shots; roughly five received placebo; per-sample allocation not given. All samples were drawn on day 63, counting from the first vaccine or placebo injection. Boston provided a donor who was an adult aged 18-55 years. For this clone: Its antigen is currently unknown.

Findings and limits, study-wide: Compared with placebo recipients, vaccine recipients had higher spike-specific TCR breadth. Vaccine and placebo recipients had similar non-spike TCR breadth. Substantial response breadth was reportedly seen for spike-specific CD8+ and CD4+ T cells after vaccination.

Profiled with immunoSEQ multiplex PCR; TCRdb holds only in-frame clones, not every one. Among 350,000 to 450,000 clones listed, approximately 90% were seen once. J gave up 7 bases and V 9 bases, and 8 bases lay outside the gene matches. The CDR3 length is 14 residues. From germline, CDR1 is LNHDA and CDR2 SQIVND (reference sequence). The source is a person between 18 and 60 years old who received the Ad26.COV2.S COVID-19 vaccine or a placebo. The chain uses TRBV19 and TRBJ2-2, with 10 positions matching TRBD1. The source material was peripheral blood, sampled in a trial of Ad26.COV2.S vaccine versus placebo. The DNA for the CDR3 is TGTGCCAGCCGGGACAGGGGAACGGTCGGGGAGCTGTTTTTT. Translation: CASRDRGTVGELFF.